This T cell receptor beta chain was identified during a study of regulatory T cells in long-lasting Graves disease. Study as a whole: Antithyroid drugs had been taken under 3 months by newly diagnosed Graves' patients. Findings of the study overall: In persistent patients, shared public clonotypes (over 2,500) outnumbered those in new patients (roughly 870). When disease was persistent, TRBV28, TRBJ1-2 and TRBJ2-5 were the favored segments.

The V end lost 5 bases, the J end lost 4 bases, and 17 bases lay between the germline ends. The CDR3 totals 15 residues. Arm-PCR with iRepertoire HTBI primers amplified the CDR3 regions for these TCR beta libraries. From the multiplex PCR reads, TCRdb called clonotypes with MiXCR, one entry per CDR3 protein. Of roughly 420,000 distinct CDR3 sequences listed, about 14% are singletons. Remarks on this clonotype: What it binds is unknown.

Specified time point: newly diagnosed GD, antithyroid drugs for less than 3 months. Preparation of the TCR library used RNA extracted from PBMCs. V is TRBV12-3 or TRBV12-4 and J is TRBJ1-2; D not certain. The sequences come from peripheral blood mononuclear cells (PBMCs), collected at new diagnosis, from a patient treated with antithyroid drugs. The source is a female donor with Graves disease. CDR3 bases: TGTGCCAGCAGTCCTCGGGCTGGGCGAGTCTATGGCTACACCTTC. Protein: CASSPRAGRVYGYTF.